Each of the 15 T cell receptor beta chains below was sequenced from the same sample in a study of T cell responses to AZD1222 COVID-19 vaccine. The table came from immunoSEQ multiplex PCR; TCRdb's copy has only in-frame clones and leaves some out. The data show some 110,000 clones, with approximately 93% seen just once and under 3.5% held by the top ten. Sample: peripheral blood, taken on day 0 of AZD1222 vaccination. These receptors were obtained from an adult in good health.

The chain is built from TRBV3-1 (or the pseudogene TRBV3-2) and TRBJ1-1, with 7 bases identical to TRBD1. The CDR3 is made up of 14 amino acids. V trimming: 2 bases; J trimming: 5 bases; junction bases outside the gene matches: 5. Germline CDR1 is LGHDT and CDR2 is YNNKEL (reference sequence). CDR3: CASSQLTGETEAFF. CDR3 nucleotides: TGTGCCAGCAGCCAACTTACAGGGGAAACTGAAGCTTTCTTT.

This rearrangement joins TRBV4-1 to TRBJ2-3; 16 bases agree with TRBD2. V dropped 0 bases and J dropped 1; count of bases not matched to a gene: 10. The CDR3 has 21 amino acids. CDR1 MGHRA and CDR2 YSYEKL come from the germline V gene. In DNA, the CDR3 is TGCGCCAGCAGCCAAGATCCGGGACTAGCGGGAGGGCCTTCGGGCACAGATACGCAGTATTTT. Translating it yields CASSQDPGLAGGPSGTDTQYF.

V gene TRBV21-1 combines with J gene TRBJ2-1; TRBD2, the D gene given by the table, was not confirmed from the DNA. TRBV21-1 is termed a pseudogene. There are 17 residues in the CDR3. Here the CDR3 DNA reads TGTGCCAGCAGCATTTCGTACTCCCGTCGCTCCTACAATGAGCAGTTCTTC. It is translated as CASSISYSRRSYNEQFF.

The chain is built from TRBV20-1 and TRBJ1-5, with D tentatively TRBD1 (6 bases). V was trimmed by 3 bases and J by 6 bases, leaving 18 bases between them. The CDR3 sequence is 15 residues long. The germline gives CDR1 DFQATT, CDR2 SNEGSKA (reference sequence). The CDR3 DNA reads TGCAGTGCTAGTACCCCCCTACAGGGCGGTCAGCCCCAGCATTTT. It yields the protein CSASTPLQGGQPQHF.

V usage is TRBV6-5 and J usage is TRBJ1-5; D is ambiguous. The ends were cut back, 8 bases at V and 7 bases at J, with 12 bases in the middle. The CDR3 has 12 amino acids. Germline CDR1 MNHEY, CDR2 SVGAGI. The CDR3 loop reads CASGLFNQPQHF. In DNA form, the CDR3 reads TGTGCCAGCGGTCTTTTTAACCAGCCCCAGCATTTT.

The CDR3 reads CASSRGTGFEKLFF. CDR3 bases: TGTGCCAGTAGCCGCGGGACAGGTTTTGAAAAACTGTTTTTT. The chain uses TRBV19 and TRBJ1-4; TRBD1 aligns across 8 bases. The ends lost 6 bases at V and 7 bases at J; junction bases unmatched: 7. Germline CDR1 LNHDA, CDR2 SQIVND (reference sequence). The CDR3 is made up of 14 amino acids.

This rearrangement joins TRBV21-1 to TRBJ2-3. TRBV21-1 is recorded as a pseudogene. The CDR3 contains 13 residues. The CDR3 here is CASSKSAGYTQYF. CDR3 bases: TGTGCCAGCAGCAAATCCGCCGGCTATACGCAGTATTTT.

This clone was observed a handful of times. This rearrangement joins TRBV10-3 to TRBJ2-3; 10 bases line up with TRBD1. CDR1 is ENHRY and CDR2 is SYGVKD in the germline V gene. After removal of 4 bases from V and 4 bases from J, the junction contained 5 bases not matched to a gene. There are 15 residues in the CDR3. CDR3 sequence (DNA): TGTGCCATCAGTGCCGACAGGGGGCGGTCAGATACGCAGTATTTT. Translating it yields CAISADRGRSDTQYF.

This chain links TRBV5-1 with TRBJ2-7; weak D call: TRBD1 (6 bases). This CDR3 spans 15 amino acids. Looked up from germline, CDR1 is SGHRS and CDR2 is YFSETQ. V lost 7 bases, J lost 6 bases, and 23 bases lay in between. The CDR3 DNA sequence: TGCGCCAGCTTTTATAAGGGACAAAAGAAACCCGAGCAGTACTTC. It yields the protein CASFYKGQKKPEQYF.

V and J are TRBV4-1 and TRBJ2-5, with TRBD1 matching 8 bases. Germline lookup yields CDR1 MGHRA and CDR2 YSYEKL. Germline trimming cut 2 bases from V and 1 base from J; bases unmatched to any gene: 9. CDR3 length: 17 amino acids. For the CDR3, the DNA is TGCGCCAGCAGCCAATACTCCGGACAGGGCTCCCAAGAGACCCAGTACTTC. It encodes CASSQYSGQGSQETQYF.

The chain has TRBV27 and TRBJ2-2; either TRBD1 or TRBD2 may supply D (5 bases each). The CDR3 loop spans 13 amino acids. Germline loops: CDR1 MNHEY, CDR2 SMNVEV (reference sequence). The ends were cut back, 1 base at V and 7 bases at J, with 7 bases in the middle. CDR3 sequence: CASSLWGNGELFF. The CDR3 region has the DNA TGTGCCAGCAGTTTATGGGGGAACGGGGAGCTGTTTTTT.

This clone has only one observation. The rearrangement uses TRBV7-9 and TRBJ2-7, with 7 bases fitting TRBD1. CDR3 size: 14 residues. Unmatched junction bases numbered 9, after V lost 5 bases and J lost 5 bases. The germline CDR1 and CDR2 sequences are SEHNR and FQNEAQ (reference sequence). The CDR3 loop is CASSAHRGFNEQYF. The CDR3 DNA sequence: TGTGCCAGCAGCGCACACAGGGGTTTCAACGAGCAGTACTTC.

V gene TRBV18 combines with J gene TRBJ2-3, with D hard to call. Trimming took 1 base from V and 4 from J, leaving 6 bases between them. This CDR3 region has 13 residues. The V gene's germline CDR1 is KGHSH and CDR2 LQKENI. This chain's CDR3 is CASSPLEPDTQYF. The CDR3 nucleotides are TGTGCCAGCTCACCACTGGAACCAGATACGCAGTATTTT.

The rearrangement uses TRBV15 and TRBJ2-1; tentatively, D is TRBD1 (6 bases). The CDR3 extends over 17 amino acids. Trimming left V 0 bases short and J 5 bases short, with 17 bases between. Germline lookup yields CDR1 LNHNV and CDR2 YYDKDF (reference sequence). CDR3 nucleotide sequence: TGTGCCACCAGCAGAGAGCCGACTTTCGGGACAAACAATGAGCAGTTCTTC. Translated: CATSREPTFGTNNEQFF.

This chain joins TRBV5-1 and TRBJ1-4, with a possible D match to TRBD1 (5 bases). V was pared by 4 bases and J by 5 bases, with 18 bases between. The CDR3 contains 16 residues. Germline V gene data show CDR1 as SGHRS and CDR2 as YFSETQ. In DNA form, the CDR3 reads TGCGCCAGCAGCCGGGGGAGCCAACTTCGGAATGAAAAACTGTTTTTT. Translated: CASSRGSQLRNEKLFF.